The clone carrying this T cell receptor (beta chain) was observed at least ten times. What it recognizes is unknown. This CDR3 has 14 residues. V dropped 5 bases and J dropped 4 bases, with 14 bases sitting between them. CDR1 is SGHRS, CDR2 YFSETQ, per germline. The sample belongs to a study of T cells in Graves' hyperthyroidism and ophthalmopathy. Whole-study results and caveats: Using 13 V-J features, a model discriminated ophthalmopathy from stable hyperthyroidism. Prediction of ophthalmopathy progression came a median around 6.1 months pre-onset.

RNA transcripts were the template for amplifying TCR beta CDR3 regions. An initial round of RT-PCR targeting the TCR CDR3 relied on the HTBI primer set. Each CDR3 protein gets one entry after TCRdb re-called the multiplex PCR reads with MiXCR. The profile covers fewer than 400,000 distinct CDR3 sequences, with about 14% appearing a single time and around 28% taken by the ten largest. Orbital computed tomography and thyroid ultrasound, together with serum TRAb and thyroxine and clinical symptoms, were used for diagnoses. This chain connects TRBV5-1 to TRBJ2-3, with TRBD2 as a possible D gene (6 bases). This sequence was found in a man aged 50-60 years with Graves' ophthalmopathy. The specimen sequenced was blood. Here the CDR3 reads CASSSQTSSDTQYF. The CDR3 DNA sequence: TGCGCCAGCAGTTCGCAGACTAGTTCAGATACGCAGTATTTT.